These 11 T cell receptor beta chains were sequenced from one sample in a study of OX40 agonist ivuxolimab in advanced cancers. Using immunoSEQ multiplex PCR, the repertoire was profiled, and TCRdb retains in-frame clones only, with some absent. The data contain about 52,000 clones, around 80% of them seen just once; the ten biggest clones take up roughly 12%. Sample: CD4+ or CD8+ T cells sorted from blood, taken in a trial of the OX40 agonist ivuxolimab. The receptors were gathered from an adult with an advanced solid tumor such as melanoma, head and neck, liver or kidney cancer.

The chain joins TRBV4-2 to TRBJ2-1, with 9 bases fitting TRBD2. This CDR3 has 19 amino acids. Trimming cost V 0 bases and J 0 bases; bases outside gene matches: 9. Germline values: CDR1 LGHNA, CDR2 YNFKEQ. Here the CDR3 DNA reads TGTGCCAGCAGCCAAGAAGTTGGGATTAGCGGGGGCTCCTACAATGAGCAGTTCTTC. Its translation is CASSQEVGISGGSYNEQFF.

The chain carries TRBV7-9 and TRBJ1-2, with 10 nucleotides matching TRBD1. V shed 1 base, J shed 11 bases, and the junction held 1 base outside the gene matches. Germline V lookup: CDR1 SEHNR, CDR2 FQNEAQ (reference sequence). This CDR3 has 12 amino acids. The CDR3 reads CASSLGDRGYTF. CDR3 nucleotides: TGTGCCAGCAGCTTAGGGGACAGGGGTTACACCTTC.

This sequence joins TRBV2 and TRBJ2-7; D perhaps matches TRBD1 (6 bases). CDR3 length equals 14 residues. Germline V gene data show CDR1 as SNHLY and CDR2 as FYNNEI. Between the trimmed V and J ends, which lost 6 bases and 1 base, there was a span of 13 bases. This CDR3 is CASRPSQGSYEQYV. As DNA, the CDR3 is TGTGCCAGCAGACCTTCACAGGGATCCTACGAGCAGTACGTC.

The chain recombines TRBV5-1 with TRBJ2-2; D remains unclear. V lost 5 bases to trimming and J lost 4 bases, with 9 bases between them. Germline CDR1 and CDR2: SGHRS and YFSETQ. The CDR3 length is 13 residues. The CDR3 DNA sequence: TGCGCCAGCAGTTTTACCCCCACCGGGGAGCTGTTTTTT. Its protein is CASSFTPTGELFF.

Details on this clone: Other DNA sequences in the sample encode the same CDR3. The chain is built from TRBV20-1 and TRBJ2-3; no firm D call. CDR1 is DFQATT, CDR2 SNEGSKA, per germline (reference sequence). Trimming took off 3 bases at V and 3 bases at J, with 4 bases between the two ends. The length of the CDR3 is 11 residues. CDR3 nucleotides: TGCAGTGCTAGGAAAACAGATACGCAGTATTTT. Translation gives CSARKTDTQYF.

The rearrangement links TRBV6-1 to TRBJ2-1; D uncertain. With 2 bases removed from V and 8 bases from J, the gap between germline ends came to 19 bases. This CDR3 is built from 16 residues. The germline CDR1 and CDR2 sequences are MNHNS and SASEGT. CDR3 in DNA: TGTGCCAGCAGTGAATCTCTGGGATTTCCCGCATATGAGCAGTTCTTC. It is translated as CASSESLGFPAYEQFF.

This chain connects TRBV5-1 to TRBJ2-7, with D possibly TRBD2 on 5 matching bases. Trimming removed 0 bases at V and 6 bases at J, with 10 bases between. From germline, CDR1 is SGHRS and CDR2 YFSETQ. There are 13 residues in the CDR3. CDR3 loop: CASSLADGVEQYF. The DNA for the CDR3 is TGCGCCAGCAGCTTGGCCGACGGGGTCGAGCAGTACTTC.

V usage is TRBV19 and J usage is TRBJ1-3; tentatively, D is TRBD1 (5 bases). The CDR3 totals 16 residues. Germline CDR1 reads LNHDA; CDR2 reads SQIVND (reference sequence). Trimming left V 5 bases short and J 0 bases short, with 14 bases between. The CDR3 loop is CASSFRDGSSGNTIYF. CDR3 DNA: TGTGCCAGTAGTTTCCGGGACGGCAGCTCTGGAAACACCATATATTTT. Looking up the rest from reference TRBV19 and TRBJ1-3 gives the full variable domain: DGGITQSPKYLFRKEGQNVTLSCEQNLNHDAMYWYRQDPGQGLRLIYYSQIVNDFQKGDIAEGYSVSREKKESFPLTVTSAQKNPTAFYLCASSFRDGSSGNTIYFGEGSWLTVV.

The V and J genes are TRBV2 and TRBJ2-1, with a tentative D call TRBD2 (5 bases). The CDR3 totals 14 residues. V shed 7 bases and J shed 5 bases, with 15 bases lying between them. Germline V gene sequence: CDR1 SNHLY, CDR2 FYNNEI. DNA for the CDR3: TGTGCCAGCAAACAACCAGCGCGGGACAATGAGCAGTTCTTC. This translates into CASKQPARDNEQFF.

This chain uses TRBV9 with TRBJ2-3; D is perhaps TRBD1 (5 bases). The V gene's germline CDR1 is SGDLS and CDR2 YYNGEE. Trimming stripped 0 bases from V and 0 bases from J, with 8 bases between. This CDR3 contains 15 residues. The DNA for the CDR3 is TGTGCCAGCAGCGTAGACCCAGGGAGCACAGATACGCAGTATTTT. Protein: CASSVDPGSTDTQYF. Filled out from reference TRBV9 and TRBJ2-3, the complete variable domain reads DSGVTQTPKHLITATGQRVTLRCSPRSGDLSVYWYQQSLDQGLQFLIQYYNGEERAKGNILERFSAQQFPDLHSELNLSSLELGDSALYFCASSVDPGSTDTQYFGPGTRLTVL.

The chain has TRBV30 and TRBJ1-3; no reliable D call. Germline loops: CDR1 GTSNPN, CDR2 SVGIG (reference sequence). This CDR3 comprises 14 residues. The V gene lost 0 bases and the J gene lost 0 bases, with 6 bases spanning the gap. The CDR3 loop reads CAWSVSLSGNTIYF. CDR3 coding DNA: TGTGCCTGGAGTGTAAGTCTCTCTGGAAACACCATATATTTT. Complete variable domain (other parts from reference TRBV30 and TRBJ1-3): SQTIHQWPATLVQPVGSPLSLECTVEGTSNPNLYWYRQAAGRGLQLLFYSVGIGQISSEVPQNLSASRPQDRQFILSSKKLLLSDSGFYLCAWSVSLSGNTIYFGEGSWLTVV.